Listed here is a single T cell receptor (beta chain). Its binding antigen is unknown. It has no much larger one-base neighbor in the sample; base qualities were not kept. This sample is part of a study of T-cell memory formation after mild COVID-19 (dated by TCRdb to the early 2020s). In terms of the full investigation: TCR sequence clusters from the two donors were largely donor specific. Longitudinal TCRalpha and TCRbeta repertoire sequencing tracked T-cell clones expanding and contracting after mild COVID-19 in a couple of donors. Two young, previously healthy adult volunteers made up the cohort, one male and one female.

Ficoll-Paque density gradient centrifugation was the method used to isolate PBMCs. The V end loses 4 bases and the J end loses 2 bases, and a stretch of 11 bases separates them. The germline V gene specifies SGHTA as CDR1 and FQGNSA as CDR2. The CDR3 sequence holds 14 residues, the cysteine and phenylalanine included. The DNA shown is the 42-base CDR3, in frame from base 1. What the study reported, not specific to this receptor: Whether the second-wave clones peaking on day 37 were SARS-CoV-2 specific was not confirmed. Only a couple of mild cases were covered in the study, and larger cohorts including severe cases with pre-infection samples were considered necessary. Clones that contracted from day 15 to 85 showed balanced CD4/CD8 phenotypes, whereas a second wave of clones that expanded from day 15 to 37 leaned towards CD4+. Contracting CD4+ clones turned up mainly in the CM and EM memory subsets, whereas EMRA was where CD8+ clones were enriched. Some responding clones were found in pre-infection memory, which suggests that pre-existing cross-reactive memory T cells took part in the SARS-CoV-2 response.

The reads were generated on an Illumina NovaSeq 6000. Using 5'RACE with constant-segment primers, TCRalpha and TCRbeta cDNA libraries were constructed, with sample barcodes and unique molecular identifiers added in the process. RNA was extracted from every sample with Trizol reagent. Amplification of the libraries took two PCR steps, and the second step added a second sample barcode plus Illumina TruSeq adapters. Sequencing of the libraries was done on an Illumina NovaSeq, producing 2 x 150 bp paired-end reads. Per the original workflow: Demultiplexing of reads and collapsing into UMI-guided consensus sequences were performed with migec v1.2.7. Using mixcr v2.1.11, UMI consensuses were aligned to TRA and TRB V and J templates and then assembled into clonotypes. A clonotype was counted as expanded or contracted only when both edgeR and NoisET called the clonotype significant, with the noise models trained on biological replicates. edgeR calls used a false discovery rate-adjusted p below 0.01 and a log2 fold-change threshold of 1. As an exploratory analysis of dynamics, max-normalized trajectories of the 1000 most abundant clonotypes were examined by PCA with hierarchical clustering. Separately sequenced CD4+ and CD8+ repertoires were used to assign a CD4 or CD8 phenotype to each responding clone. Through fastp at Q25 and MiXCR, TCRdb rebuilt clones from the public reads, retaining in-frame beta chains. All rows with the same CDR3 protein become a single entry with the most common DNA and genes. The V and J calls were not made by the authors but by TCRdb's processing. The sample records hundreds of thousands of distinct CDR3 sequences, 20% of which are singletons. Under 15% of the sample rests with the top ten.

The chain was built from TRBV7-2 and TRBJ1-2; the D gene is not confidently resolved. Material: PBMCs or a T cell subset sorted from them (not recorded which). This receptor was identified in an adult woman who had mild COVID-19 (a few samples of this study predate the infection). The sample titles of this study are shuffled in the database, so cell type and time point are left out; the donor was told from shared clones. The bases read TGTGCCAGCAGCTGGACCCTCCCGAACTATGGCTACACCTTC. Translation gives CASSWTLPNYGYTF. The CDR3, completed at both ends by the reference TRBV7-2 and TRBJ1-2 genes, gives the full variable domain GAGVSQSPSNKVTEKGKDVELRCDPISGHTALYWYRQSLGQGLEFLIYFQGNSAPDKSGLPSDRFSAERTGGSVSTLTIQRTQQEDSAVYLCASSWTLPNYGYTFGSGTRLTVV.